This T cell receptor beta chain was retrieved from a study of cytomegalovirus exposure and HLA in healthy donors. Assay: immunoSEQ multiplex PCR; the TCRdb copy retains only in-frame clones and omits some. Of hundreds of thousands of clones in the sample, about 90% are singletons; the top ten hold 12%. The donors were members of the validation cohort comprising about 130 subjects, separate from the roughly 640-subject first cohort. V gave up 1 base and J gave up 4 bases, with 10 bases separating them. Germline V gives CDR1 SGHVS, CDR2 FQNEAQ. This CDR3 has 14 residues. This clonotype originated in a young man in good health and CMV-seropositive. The rearrangement uses TRBV7-8 and TRBJ2-5; perhaps TRBD1 as D (6 bases). The specimen sequenced was PBMCs. The CDR3 DNA reads TGTGCCAGCAGCTTAGGAGGGGGTGGAGAGACCCAGTACTTC. Translated, it gives CASSLGGGGETQYF.